This T cell receptor beta chain emerged from a study of cytomegalovirus exposure and HLA in healthy donors. In this sample, this clone turned up a few times. Its specificity is not known. Primers included in the PCR were 60 Vbeta and 13 Jbeta primers. Clones were sequenced by immunoSEQ multiplex PCR, and TCRdb holds only the in-frame ones, with some missing. The sample has 100,000 to 150,000 clones, approximately 17% seen once. The V gene's germline CDR1 is SGHRS and CDR2 YFSETQ. The ends were cut back, 0 bases at V and 4 bases at J, with 4 bases in the middle. The CDR3 consists of 13 residues. The study's findings and limits: Among TCR beta chains, those listed as cytomegalovirus-associated numbered under 200.

The receptor was derived from a female donor in good health and CMV-seropositive. The V gene is TRBV5-1, the J gene TRBJ2-2, with D unclear. What was sequenced was PBMCs. CDR3: CASSLALTGELFF. CDR3 coding DNA: TGCGCCAGCAGCTTGGCCCTCACCGGGGAGCTGTTTTTT.